These T cell receptor beta chains were read from a single sample in a study of human T cells and chemical hapten exposure. TCRdb passed the RACE reads through MiXCR, listing each CDR3 protein once. Of roughly 100,000 distinct CDR3 sequences listed, about 12% are singletons. The source material was whole blood, sampled in connection with sensitization to the hapten diphenylcyclopropenone (DPC). These receptor sequences come from a woman between 45 and 65 years old with alopecia areata. Some clones in this sample may be carry-over from other donors' samples. Each CDR3 is given with its conserved first and last residue. The D gene is left open where the match is weak. Where a row states a size, it is once, few, many or the class of an expanded clone; other rows omit it.

clone_size: few
j_call: TRBJ1-6
d_call: .
v_call: TRBV28
cdr3_nt: TGTGCCAGCAGTTTTGGCCTAAATAATTCACCCCTCCACTTT
cdr3_aa: CASSFGLNNSPLHF

clone_size: few
j_call: TRBJ2-3
d_call: .
v_call: TRBV4-1
cdr3_nt: TGCGCCAGCAGGCCGCAATTAGGAGCTAGCACAGATACGCAGTATTTT
cdr3_aa: CASRPQLGASTDTQYF

clone_size: .
j_call: TRBJ2-1
d_call: TRBD2
v_call: TRBV5-1
cdr3_nt: TGCGCCAGCAGCTTGGGGGATACAACTAGCGGGAGGGCAGTTGAGCAGTTCTTC
cdr3_aa: CASSLGDTTSGRAVEQFF

clone_size: few
j_call: TRBJ2-1
d_call: .
v_call: TRBV24-1
cdr3_nt: TGTGCCACCAGTGACCCTGGGGAGAGCCTCTACAATGAGCAGTTCTTC
cdr3_aa: CATSDPGESLYNEQFF

clone_size: few
j_call: TRBJ2-7
d_call: .
v_call: TRBV7-2
cdr3_nt: TGTGCCAGCAGCTTCGACGCCCTGAGGGCTATCGGAGGCTACGAGCAGTACTTC
cdr3_aa: CASSFDALRAIGGYEQYF

clone_size: .
j_call: TRBJ1-1
d_call: .
v_call: TRBV5-7
cdr3_nt: TGTGCCAGCAGCTTGGATGTTGGACCGAACACTGAAGCTTTCTTT
cdr3_aa: CASSLDVGPNTEAFF

clone_size: few
j_call: TRBJ2-7
d_call: TRBD2
v_call: TRBV29-1
cdr3_nt: TGCAGCGTTGAAGGTCTCGGGGGGGTGAGCTACGAGCAGTACTTC
cdr3_aa: CSVEGLGGVSYEQYF

clone_size: .
j_call: TRBJ2-7
d_call: TRBD1
v_call: TRBV28
cdr3_nt: TGTGCCAGCAGCTCGACAGGGAAGTCCTACGAGCAGTACTTC
cdr3_aa: CASSSTGKSYEQYF

clone_size: many
j_call: TRBJ2-5
d_call: TRBD1
v_call: TRBV9
cdr3_nt: TGTGCCAGCAGCCCCTGGGGGACAGGAGGATCCATTAAAGAGACCCAGTACTTC
cdr3_aa: CASSPWGTGGSIKETQYF

clone_size: many
j_call: TRBJ1-6
d_call: .
v_call: TRBV11-2
cdr3_nt: TGTGCCAGCAGCTTACAGGGGCGGAATTCACCCCTCCACTTT
cdr3_aa: CASSLQGRNSPLHF

clone_size: few
j_call: TRBJ2-2
d_call: .
v_call: TRBV28
cdr3_nt: TGTGCCAGCAGGAACGGACAGAACACCGGGGAGCTGTTTTTT
cdr3_aa: CASRNGQNTGELFF

clone_size: .
j_call: TRBJ2-7
d_call: .
v_call: TRBV4-1
cdr3_nt: TGCGCCAGCAGCACCTCGACTAGTAAGAACGAGCAGTACTTC
cdr3_aa: CASSTSTSKNEQYF

clone_size: few
j_call: TRBJ2-7
d_call: TRBD1
v_call: TRBV7-2
cdr3_nt: TGTGCCAGCAGCCCGGACAGGGCCTACGAGCAGTACTTC
cdr3_aa: CASSPDRAYEQYF

clone_size: few
j_call: TRBJ2-4
d_call: .
v_call: TRBV6-1
cdr3_nt: TGTGCCAGCAGTGGGATTAGGGTTGAGTCCAAAAACATTCAGTACTTC
cdr3_aa: CASSGIRVESKNIQYF

clone_size: many
j_call: TRBJ2-1
d_call: .
v_call: TRBV29-1
cdr3_nt: TGCAGCGTGGCGAGGGCGTCTACGGCCTACAATGAGCAGTTCTTC
cdr3_aa: CSVARASTAYNEQFF

clone_size: .
j_call: TRBJ2-2
d_call: TRBD2
v_call: TRBV6-5
cdr3_nt: TGTGCCAGCAGTCGTTCGAGGACTAGGCCTAGGACCGGGGAGCTGTTTTTT
cdr3_aa: CASSRSRTRPRTGELFF

clone_size: few
j_call: TRBJ2-2
d_call: TRBD2
v_call: TRBV11-3
cdr3_nt: TGTGCCAGCAGCCAGAGCGGGGCCGTCGCGAACACCGGGGAGCTGTTTTTT
cdr3_aa: CASSQSGAVANTGELFF

clone_size: few
j_call: TRBJ1-1
d_call: .
v_call: TRBV28
cdr3_nt: TGTGCCAGCACCCCGCTCGGCAGGGGCGGGGGGAACACTGAAGCTTTCTTT
cdr3_aa: CASTPLGRGGGNTEAFF

clone_size: many
j_call: TRBJ1-5
d_call: .
v_call: TRBV7-9
cdr3_nt: TGTGCCAGCAGCGATGTGGGTCTCAATCAGCCCCAGCATTTT
cdr3_aa: CASSDVGLNQPQHF

clone_size: few
j_call: TRBJ2-2
d_call: TRBD2
v_call: TRBV6-2/TRBV6-3
cdr3_nt: TGTGCCAGCAGTCGTACTACTAGCGGGTCCTCCGGGGAGCTGTTTTTT
cdr3_aa: CASSRTTSGSSGELFF

clone_size: few
j_call: TRBJ2-3
d_call: TRBD2
v_call: TRBV11-2
cdr3_nt: TGTGCCAGCAGCCGTTGGACTAGCGGGAGCACAGATACGCAGTATTTT
cdr3_aa: CASSRWTSGSTDTQYF

clone_size: .
j_call: TRBJ2-7
d_call: .
v_call: TRBV7-2
cdr3_nt: TGTGCCAGCAGCTTTTCGTACGGCTACGAGCAGTACTTC
cdr3_aa: CASSFSYGYEQYF

clone_size: few
j_call: TRBJ1-4
d_call: .
v_call: TRBV5-4
cdr3_nt: TGTGCCAGCAGCCAACAGGCGGGGATAGACGAAAAACTGTTTTTT
cdr3_aa: CASSQQAGIDEKLFF

clone_size: few
j_call: TRBJ2-1
d_call: .
v_call: TRBV20-1
cdr3_nt: TGCAGTGCTAGTGCCCAGCGGATGATACGGGATGAGCAGTTCTTC
cdr3_aa: CSASAQRMIRDEQFF

clone_size: few
j_call: TRBJ2-3
d_call: TRBD2
v_call: TRBV14
cdr3_nt: TGTGCCAGCAGCCAAGTGGTAGCACCGGGACTAGCTTCATTCTCATCGCCAGATACGCAGTATTTT
cdr3_aa: CASSQVVAPGLASFSSPDTQYF

clone_size: .
j_call: TRBJ2-1
d_call: TRBD2
v_call: TRBV27
cdr3_nt: TGTGCCAGCGGACTAGCGGGGAAGAATGAGCAGTTCTTC
cdr3_aa: CASGLAGKNEQFF

clone_size: few
j_call: TRBJ2-4
d_call: .
v_call: TRBV7-6
cdr3_nt: TGTGCCAGCAGCCTCTGGACAGATAAAAACATTCAGTACTTC
cdr3_aa: CASSLWTDKNIQYF

clone_size: few
j_call: TRBJ2-1
d_call: .
v_call: TRBV18
cdr3_nt: TGTGCCAGCTCACCACCCTCCGGGCCCAATGAGCAGTTCTTC
cdr3_aa: CASSPPSGPNEQFF

clone_size: few
j_call: TRBJ2-3
d_call: .
v_call: TRBV27
cdr3_nt: TGTGCCAGCAGTTTAGTCCTCGGGCGCACAGATACGCAGTATTTT
cdr3_aa: CASSLVLGRTDTQYF

clone_size: many
j_call: TRBJ2-1
d_call: .
v_call: TRBV7-2
cdr3_nt: TGTGCCAGCAGCTTAGTATCAGGCGGCTACAATGAGCAGTTCTTC
cdr3_aa: CASSLVSGGYNEQFF

clone_size: few
j_call: TRBJ2-3
d_call: .
v_call: TRBV29-1
cdr3_nt: TGCAGCGTTGAATATCTGGATACGCAGTATTTT
cdr3_aa: CSVEYLDTQYF

clone_size: .
j_call: TRBJ2-5
d_call: TRBD2
v_call: TRBV7-2
cdr3_nt: TGTGCCAGCAGCTACGGGGGACTAGCCGAGACCCAGTACTTC
cdr3_aa: CASSYGGLAETQYF

clone_size: few
j_call: TRBJ2-7
d_call: TRBD1
v_call: TRBV6-5
cdr3_nt: TGTGCCAGCAGTCTCACCGGGACAGGGTCCTACGAGCAGTACTTC
cdr3_aa: CASSLTGTGSYEQYF

clone_size: .
j_call: TRBJ1-5
d_call: .
v_call: TRBV7-2
cdr3_nt: TGTGCCAGCAGCAGTGGACAGCAGCAGCCCCAGCATTTT
cdr3_aa: CASSSGQQQPQHF

clone_size: few
j_call: TRBJ1-4
d_call: TRBD1
v_call: TRBV7-6
cdr3_nt: TGTGCCAGCAGCTTACTCCCAGGGGGAAATGAAAAACTGTTTTTT
cdr3_aa: CASSLLPGGNEKLFF

clone_size: few
j_call: TRBJ2-1
d_call: TRBD2
v_call: TRBV4-1
cdr3_nt: TGCGCCAGCAGCCAAGCGGAAGGACTAGCGGCAAATGAGCAGTTCTTC
cdr3_aa: CASSQAEGLAANEQFF

clone_size: few
j_call: TRBJ1-1
d_call: TRBD1
v_call: TRBV18
cdr3_nt: TGTGCCAGCCGACAGGGGATGAACACTGAAGCTTTCTTT
cdr3_aa: CASRQGMNTEAFF

clone_size: .
j_call: TRBJ1-1
d_call: .
v_call: TRBV20-1
cdr3_nt: TGCAGTGTCGCGACACTTACCTCCTCTGAAGCTTTCTTT
cdr3_aa: CSVATLTSSEAFF

clone_size: few
j_call: TRBJ2-1
d_call: .
v_call: TRBV10-3
cdr3_nt: TGTGCCATCAGTGAGTCCACTGGGATGGGGCACAATGAGCAGTTCTTC
cdr3_aa: CAISESTGMGHNEQFF

clone_size: many
j_call: TRBJ1-1
d_call: .
v_call: TRBV7-9
cdr3_nt: TGTGCCAGCAGCTCAGGACAGTTGAACACTGAAGCTTTCTTT
cdr3_aa: CASSSGQLNTEAFF

clone_size: few
j_call: TRBJ2-6
d_call: .
v_call: TRBV11-2
cdr3_nt: TGTGCCGGCAGCTTGGGGGCCTCTGGGGCCAACGTCCTGACTTTC
cdr3_aa: CAGSLGASGANVLTF

clone_size: few
j_call: TRBJ1-1
d_call: .
v_call: TRBV4-1
cdr3_nt: TGCGCCAGCAGCCAGGGGGGGTCTGAAGCTTTCTTT
cdr3_aa: CASSQGGSEAFF